These 15 T cell receptor beta chains share one sample of origin, sequenced in a study of spatial heterogeneity in lung cancer. Time point described: blood at routine non-recurrence follow-up after resection. MiXCR, run by TCRdb on the 5' RACE reads, gives a single entry per CDR3 protein. The sample yields 42,000 or so distinct CDR3 sequences, about 11% seen once. The source was PBMCs, collected at follow-up. Source of these receptors: a female donor with early-stage non-small cell lung cancer.

This clonotype appeared many times. The rearrangement uses TRBV12-3 or TRBV12-4 and TRBJ2-3; D gene uncertain. The germline V and J ends were trimmed by 6 bases and 0 bases, with 13 bases remaining between them. The CDR3 has 15 amino acids. For the CDR3, the DNA is TGTGCCAGCAGACCCACAGAGCCCAGCACAGATACGCAGTATTTT. This translates into CASRPTEPSTDTQYF.

The rearrangement links TRBV28 to TRBJ1-4, with 12 bases matching TRBD1. CDR3 length: 16 amino acids. Germline V gene lookup returns CDR1 MDHEN and CDR2 SYDVKM. J lost 4 bases, V lost 8 bases, and 8 bases had no gene match. In DNA, the CDR3 is TGTGCCAGCTCAGGGACAGGGGGCAAGGGTAATGAAAAACTGTTTTTT. It specifies CASSGTGGKGNEKLFF.

The chain carries TRBV29-1 and TRBJ1-1; D is perhaps TRBD1 (5 bases). This CDR3 has 14 residues. Trimming removed 4 bases from V and 1 base from J, with 13 bases in between. Germline V gene lookup returns CDR1 SQVTM and CDR2 ANQGSEA. The CDR3, as DNA: TGCAGCGTTGTAGTAACAGGCGCGAACACTGAAGCTTTCTTT. This sequence encodes CSVVVTGANTEAFF.

Many counts were recorded for this clonotype. The genes are TRBV14 and TRBJ1-2; weak D call: TRBD1 (5 bases). Per the germline V gene, CDR1 is SGHDN and CDR2 is FVKESK. The CDR3 totals 13 residues. V dropped 1 base and J dropped 4 bases, with 7 bases sitting between them. This CDR3 is CASSQAQAYGYTF. In DNA, the CDR3 is TGTGCCAGCAGCCAAGCACAGGCCTATGGCTACACCTTC.

This clonotype has a count of ten or more. The rearrangement links TRBV10-3 to TRBJ2-1, with 8 positions matching TRBD2. The V gene end was trimmed by 7 bases and the J gene end by 8 bases; junction bases not matched to a gene: 4. Germline V gives CDR1 ENHRY, CDR2 SYGVKD. This CDR3 is built from 12 residues. This chain's CDR3 is CAIKGSGDEQFF. DNA for the CDR3: TGTGCCATCAAGGGTAGCGGGGATGAGCAGTTCTTC.

This clonotype has more than one count but fewer than ten. This chain uses TRBV7-8 with TRBJ1-2; tentatively, D is TRBD1 (6 bases). The germline V gene encodes CDR1 SGHVS and CDR2 FQNEAQ. The CDR3 length is 13 residues. Trimming removed 8 bases from V and 5 bases from J, with 15 bases in between. This CDR3 is CASDLRGAYGYTF. The CDR3 coding sequence is TGTGCCAGCGACCTCAGGGGCGCATATGGCTACACCTTC.

This clonotype came up many times. The rearrangement joins TRBV28 to TRBJ2-7; D is possibly TRBD1 (5 bases). The germline CDR1 and CDR2 sequences are MDHEN and SYDVKM. The CDR3 consists of 15 residues. V shed 5 bases and J shed 1 base, with 15 bases lying between them. CDR3 region: CASSPPDRLSYEQYF. The CDR3 bases are TGTGCCAGCAGTCCCCCCGACAGACTGTCCTACGAGCAGTACTTC. The full variable domain, rest sourced from reference TRBV28 and TRBJ2-7, is DVKVTQSSRYLVKRTGEKVFLECVQDMDHENMFWYRQDPGLGLRLIYFSYDVKMKEKGDIPEGYSVSREKKERFSLILESASTNQTSMYLCASSPPDRLSYEQYFGPGTRLTVT.

About this clonotype: A much larger clone lies a single base off, so this may be a read error. The chain employs TRBV20-1 and TRBJ2-3; the match to TRBD2 covers 14 bases. V gave up 0 bases and J gave up 7 bases; unmatched junction bases: 6. Germline V CDR1 and CDR2: DFQATT, SNEGSKA (reference sequence). The CDR3 covers 16 residues. DNA for the CDR3: TGCAGTGCTAGAGAGACTAGCGGGGGGGCCTCGAATACGCAGTATTTT. Translating gives CSARETSGGASNTQYF.

This clonotype was seen at least ten times. This rearrangement joins TRBV6-1 to TRBJ2-7; D is possibly TRBD1 (6 bases). Trimming pared 2 bases from V and 2 bases from J, leaving 13 bases between. Germline V gene data show CDR1 as MNHNS and CDR2 as SASEGT. The CDR3 contains 15 residues. DNA of the CDR3: TGTGCCAGCAGTGAAACCTCGACAGGCACCTACGAGCAGTACTTC. Translation gives CASSETSTGTYEQYF.

There are many counts of this clonotype. One end of the junction does not line up with germline, which may come from a read error. The rearrangement uses TRBV3-1 and TRBJ2-7; the D gene is possibly TRBD2 (6 bases). The CDR3 contains 16 residues. Germline values: CDR1 LGHDT, CDR2 YNNKEL (reference sequence). This CDR3 is CASSRGLFPSSYELYF. The CDR3 DNA follows: TGTGCCAGCAGCCGGGGACTTTTCCCAAGTTCCTACGAGCTGTACTTC.

This clonotype has ten or more counts. This chain connects TRBV19 to TRBJ2-7, with 9 bases aligning to TRBD1. CDR3 length: 16 amino acids. Looked up from germline, CDR1 is LNHDA and CDR2 is SQIVND (reference sequence). The trim removed 4 bases at V and 2 bases at J, leaving 9 bases unmatched. CDR3 amino acids: CASSTHPGTGTYEQYF. CDR3 DNA: TGTGCCAGTAGTACACACCCCGGGACAGGGACCTACGAGCAGTACTTC.

This clonotype showed up many times. V usage is TRBV4-2 and J usage is TRBJ2-7; D might be TRBD1 (7 bases). V lost 0 bases and J 4 bases, leaving 13 bases between the germline ends. Germline values: CDR1 LGHNA, CDR2 YNFKEQ. The CDR3 totals 15 residues. DNA for the CDR3: TGTGCCAGCAGCCAAGATCAGGGGGGTCGATACGAGCAGTACTTC. It translates to CASSQDQGGRYEQYF.

This clonotype was detected a few times. This sequence joins TRBV6-1 and TRBJ1-1, with 7 bases fitting TRBD1. The V segment lost 7 bases and the J segment 9 bases; nucleotides outside the gene matches: 11. CDR3 length: 13 residues. Looked up from germline, CDR1 is MNHNS and CDR2 is SASEGT. This CDR3 is CASTPHETGKAFF. In nucleotides, the CDR3 is TGTGCCAGCACCCCCCACGAGACAGGGAAAGCTTTCTTT.

At least ten counts were recorded for this clonotype. CDR3 loop: CASSLAQGRETQYF. CDR3 sequence (DNA): TGTGCCAGCAGCTTAGCGCAGGGCCGAGAGACCCAGTACTTC. V is TRBV7-9 and J is TRBJ2-5, with D possibly TRBD1 on 5 matching bases. The CDR3 contains 14 residues. V lost 0 bases, J lost 4 bases, and 9 bases lay in between. The germline gives CDR1 SEHNR, CDR2 FQNEAQ (reference sequence).

This clonotype was seen more than once but under ten times. The chain is built from TRBV28 and TRBJ2-7; D gene uncertain. V was cut by 3 bases and J by 7 bases, with 16 bases left in between. The CDR3 covers 14 residues. The germline gives CDR1 MDHEN, CDR2 SYDVKM. CDR3 bases: TGTGCCAGCAGTTTTTTCGCCAGGATCGGAGAGCAGTACTTC. It translates to CASSFFARIGEQYF.